This T cell receptor (beta chain) was sequenced in a study of T cells expressing NK-cell markers. Findings and limits, study-wide: Dominant NKG2C+ clonotypes were found to form roughly 1.0-7.5% of CD8+ T cells in over five donors.

TCRdb reprocessed the 5' RACE reads; each CDR3 protein has one entry and no DNA is given. The table for this sample gives about 260,000 distinct CDR3 sequences. The CDR3 consists of 15 residues. Of note for this clonotype: What it binds is not known.

Sequencing was done on a sample of blood T cells: a sorted CD56 or NKG2C T cell subset, CD4+ or CD8+ T cells, or bulk PBMC T cells (not recorded which). This TCR was recovered from a woman between 18 and 70 years old in good health. The genes are TRBV12-3 or TRBV12-4 and TRBJ2-5; TCRdb selects TRBD1, and the lack of DNA leaves this call unchecked. The CDR3 here is CASSFHNTGGGTQYF.